These T cell receptor beta chains were read from a single sample in a study of STAT5B mutations in CD4+ large granular lymphocyte leukemia. TCRdb keeps only in-frame clones here, not all; method: immunoSEQ multiplex PCR. The top ten hold roughly 2% of the sample, which has approximately 30,000 clones, under 80% seen once. Sequenced material: CD4+ T cells from blood buffy coats. The receptors were sampled from a human donor in good health. Both conserved end residues are part of each CDR3. A D gene is named only where the DNA matches it firmly. Clone size, where shown, is once, few, many, or a class for clones that have expanded.

v_call	d_call	j_call	clone_size	cdr3_nt	cdr3_aa
TRBV2	TRBD2	TRBJ2-1	.	TGTGCCAGCAAGAGGGGCGGGGGGTCCTACAATGAGCAGTTCTTC	CASKRGGGSYNEQFF
TRBV6-1	TRBD1	TRBJ2-7	.	TGTGCCAGCAGTACCGGGACAGCCTACGAGCAGTACTTC	CASSTGTAYEQYF
TRBV29-1	TRBD2	TRBJ2-7	.	TGCAGCGTTGCCGGGGGGGAGTACGAGCAGTACTTC	CSVAGGEYEQYF
TRBV6-4	.	TRBJ1-6	few	TGTGCCAGCAGCAGGGAAAGGGGGAATTCACCCCTCCACTTT	CASSRERGNSPLHF
TRBV29-1	TRBD1	TRBJ2-2	.	TGCGGGGGACAGGGGGCGCCCGATAAACTGTTTTTT	CGGQGAPDKLFF
TRBV27	.	TRBJ1-1	.	TGTGCCAGCAACCCTCGGGGGGGCCCCACTGAAGCTTTCTTT	CASNPRGGPTEAFF
TRBV7-9	.	TRBJ1-1	.	TGTGCCAGCAGGTGGGACGGGGAAGGGGCTGAAGCTTTCTTT	CASRWDGEGAEAFF
TRBV19	.	TRBJ1-6	.	TGTGCCAGTAGAGACGAGATAGGTAATTCACCCCTCCACTTT	CASRDEIGNSPLHF
TRBV11-2	TRBD2	TRBJ2-7	.	TGTGCCAGCAGCCAGACTAGCGGGAGGACCTACGAGCAGTACTTC	CASSQTSGRTYEQYF
TRBV25-1	.	TRBJ2-2	.	TGTGCCAGCAGTGGGGGCCCCACCGGGGAGCTGTTTTTT	CASSGGPTGELFF